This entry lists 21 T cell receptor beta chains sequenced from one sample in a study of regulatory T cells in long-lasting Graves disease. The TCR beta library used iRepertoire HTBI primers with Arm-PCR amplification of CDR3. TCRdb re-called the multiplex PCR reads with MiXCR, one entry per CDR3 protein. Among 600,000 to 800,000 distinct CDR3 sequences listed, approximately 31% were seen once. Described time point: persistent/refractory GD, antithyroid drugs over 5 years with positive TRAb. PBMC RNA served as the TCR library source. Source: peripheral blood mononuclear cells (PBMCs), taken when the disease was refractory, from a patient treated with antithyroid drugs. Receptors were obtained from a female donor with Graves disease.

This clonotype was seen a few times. The DNA of the CDR3 is TGTGCCAGCAGTGGATCTACCCCGACAGGGGCACTCATGAACACTGAAGCTTTCTTT. Its protein product is CASSGSTPTGALMNTEAFF. This chain joins TRBV25-1 and TRBJ1-1; 8 nucleotides match TRBD1. Germline CDR1 and CDR2: MGHDK and SYGVNS. The V and J ends lost 4 bases and 0 bases, in that order; junction bases with no gene match: 16. The CDR3 sequence is 19 residues long.

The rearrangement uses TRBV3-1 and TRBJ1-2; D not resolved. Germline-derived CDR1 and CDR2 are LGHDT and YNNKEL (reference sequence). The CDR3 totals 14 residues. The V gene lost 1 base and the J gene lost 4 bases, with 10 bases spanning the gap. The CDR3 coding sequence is TGTGCCAGCAGCCAAGGTGTCAGCTTCTATGGCTACACCTTC. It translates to CASSQGVSFYGYTF.

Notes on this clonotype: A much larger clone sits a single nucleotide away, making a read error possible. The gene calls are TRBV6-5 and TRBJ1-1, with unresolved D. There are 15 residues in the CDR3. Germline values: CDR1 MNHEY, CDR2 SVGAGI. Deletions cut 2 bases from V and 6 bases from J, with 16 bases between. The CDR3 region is CASSYRTVDPSEAFF. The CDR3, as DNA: TGTGCCAGCAGTTACCGGACCGTTGACCCGTCTGAAGCTTTCTTT.

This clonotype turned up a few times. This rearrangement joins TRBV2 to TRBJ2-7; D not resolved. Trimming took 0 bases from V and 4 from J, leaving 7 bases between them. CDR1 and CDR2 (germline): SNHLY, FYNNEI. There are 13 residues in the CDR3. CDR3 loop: CASSEAPRYEQYF. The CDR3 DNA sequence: TGTGCCAGCAGTGAAGCTCCCAGATACGAGCAGTACTTC. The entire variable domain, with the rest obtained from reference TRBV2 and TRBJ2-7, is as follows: EPEVTQTPSHQVTQMGQEVILRCVPISNHLYFYWYRQILGQKVEFLVSFYNNEISEKSEIFDDQFSVERPDGSNFTLKIRSTKLEDSAMYFCASSEAPRYEQYFGPGTRLTVT.

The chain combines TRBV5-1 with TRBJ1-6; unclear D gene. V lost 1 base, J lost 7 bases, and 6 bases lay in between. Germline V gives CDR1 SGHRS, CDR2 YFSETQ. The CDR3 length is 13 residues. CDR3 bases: TGCGCCAGCAGCTTGATGTTCAATTCACCCCTCCACTTT. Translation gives CASSLMFNSPLHF.

The CDR3 region is CASSRGTSGKGEQYF. Here the CDR3 DNA reads TGTGCCAGCAGCCGAGGGACTAGCGGGAAGGGCGAGCAGTACTTC. The chain employs TRBV5-4 and TRBJ2-7, with 13 bases matching TRBD2. CDR1 and CDR2 (germline): SGHNT, YYREEE (reference sequence). There are 15 residues in the CDR3. V gave up 4 bases and J gave up 6 bases; unmatched junction bases: 7.

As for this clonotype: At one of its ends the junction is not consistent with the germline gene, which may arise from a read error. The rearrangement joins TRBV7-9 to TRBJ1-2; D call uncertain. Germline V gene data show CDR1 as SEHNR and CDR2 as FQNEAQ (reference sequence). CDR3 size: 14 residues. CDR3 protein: CAGSPAARNYGYTF. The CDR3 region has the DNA TGTGCCGGCAGCCCCGCTGCCAGAAACTATGGCTACACCTTC.

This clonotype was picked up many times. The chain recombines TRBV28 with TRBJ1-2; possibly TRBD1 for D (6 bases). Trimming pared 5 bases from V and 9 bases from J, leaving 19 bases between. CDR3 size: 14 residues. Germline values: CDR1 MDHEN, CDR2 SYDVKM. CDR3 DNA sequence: TGTGCCAGCAGTCTCCCCACCTACAGGGATCGCTACACCTTC. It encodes CASSLPTYRDRYTF.

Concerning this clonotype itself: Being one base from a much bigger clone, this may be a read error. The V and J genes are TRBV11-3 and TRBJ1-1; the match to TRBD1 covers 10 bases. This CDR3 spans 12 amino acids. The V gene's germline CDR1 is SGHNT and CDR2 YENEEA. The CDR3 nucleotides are TGTGCCAGCAGCCACGGGACAGGGGAAGCTCTCTTT. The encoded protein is CASSHGTGEALF.

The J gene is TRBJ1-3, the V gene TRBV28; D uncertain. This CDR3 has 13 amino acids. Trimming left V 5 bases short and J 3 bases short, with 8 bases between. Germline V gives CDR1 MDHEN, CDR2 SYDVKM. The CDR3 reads CASSPAYGNTIYF. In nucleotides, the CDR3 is TGTGCCAGCAGTCCGGCTTATGGAAACACCATATATTTT.

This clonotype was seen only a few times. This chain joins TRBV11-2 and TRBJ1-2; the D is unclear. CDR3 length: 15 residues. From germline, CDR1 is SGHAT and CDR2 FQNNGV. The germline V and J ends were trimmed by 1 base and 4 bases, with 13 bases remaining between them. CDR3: CASSLAGALLYGYTF. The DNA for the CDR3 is TGTGCCAGCAGCTTAGCGGGCGCTTTACTCTATGGCTACACCTTC.

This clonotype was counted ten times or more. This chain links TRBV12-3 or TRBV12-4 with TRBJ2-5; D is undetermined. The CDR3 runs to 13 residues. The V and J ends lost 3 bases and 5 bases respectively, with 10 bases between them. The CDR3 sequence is CASSFMRLETQYF. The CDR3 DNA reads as TGTGCCAGCAGTTTCATGCGTCTGGAGACCCAGTACTTC.

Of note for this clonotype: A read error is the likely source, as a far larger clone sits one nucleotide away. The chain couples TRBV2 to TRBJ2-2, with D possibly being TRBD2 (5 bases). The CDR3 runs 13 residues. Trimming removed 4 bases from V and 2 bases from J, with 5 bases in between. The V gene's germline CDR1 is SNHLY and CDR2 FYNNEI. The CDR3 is CASSGTNTGELFF. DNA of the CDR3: TGTGCCAGCAGTGGGACTAACACCGGGGAGCTGTTTTTT.

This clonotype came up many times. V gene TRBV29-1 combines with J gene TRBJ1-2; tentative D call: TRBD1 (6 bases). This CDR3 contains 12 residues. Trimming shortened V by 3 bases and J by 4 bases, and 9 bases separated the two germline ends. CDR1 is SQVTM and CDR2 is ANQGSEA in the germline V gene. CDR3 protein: CSVDWGPYGYTF. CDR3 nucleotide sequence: TGCAGCGTTGATTGGGGGCCCTATGGCTACACCTTC.

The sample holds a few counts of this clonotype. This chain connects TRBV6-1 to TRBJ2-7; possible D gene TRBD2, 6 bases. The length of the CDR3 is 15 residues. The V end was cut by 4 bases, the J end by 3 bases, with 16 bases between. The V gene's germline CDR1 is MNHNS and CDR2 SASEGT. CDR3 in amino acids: CASSVGTAKVYEQYF. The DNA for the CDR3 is TGTGCCAGCAGTGTAGGGACTGCTAAAGTCTACGAGCAGTACTTC.

The CDR3 sequence is CASSVLAGNYGYTF. In nucleotides, the CDR3 is TGTGCCAGCAGCGTACTCGCGGGGAACTATGGCTACACCTTC. This chain joins TRBV9 and TRBJ1-2, with unresolved D. CDR3 length: 14 amino acids. Per germline, CDR1 SGDLS and CDR2 YYNGEE. Trimming removed 1 base from V and 2 bases from J, with 9 bases in between.

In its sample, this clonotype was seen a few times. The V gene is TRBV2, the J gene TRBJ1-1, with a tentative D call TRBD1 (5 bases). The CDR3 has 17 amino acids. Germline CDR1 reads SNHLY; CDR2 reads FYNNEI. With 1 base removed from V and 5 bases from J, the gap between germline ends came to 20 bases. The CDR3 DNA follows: TGTGCCAGCAGTGAAGTGCGCGGGCGGGGGTTTGATACTGAAGCTTTCTTT. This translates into CASSEVRGRGFDTEAFF. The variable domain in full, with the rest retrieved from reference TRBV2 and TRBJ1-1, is EPEVTQTPSHQVTQMGQEVILRCVPISNHLYFYWYRQILGQKVEFLVSFYNNEISEKSEIFDDQFSVERPDGSNFTLKIRSTKLEDSAMYFCASSEVRGRGFDTEAFFGQGTRLTVV.

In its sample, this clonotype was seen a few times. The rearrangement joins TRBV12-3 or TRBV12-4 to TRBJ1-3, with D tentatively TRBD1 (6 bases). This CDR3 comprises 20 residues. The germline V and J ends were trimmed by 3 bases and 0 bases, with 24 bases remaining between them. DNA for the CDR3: TGTGCCAGCAGTTTGGGCACTTCAGGGGAGGACAACTACTCTGGAAACACCATATATTTT. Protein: CASSLGTSGEDNYSGNTIYF.

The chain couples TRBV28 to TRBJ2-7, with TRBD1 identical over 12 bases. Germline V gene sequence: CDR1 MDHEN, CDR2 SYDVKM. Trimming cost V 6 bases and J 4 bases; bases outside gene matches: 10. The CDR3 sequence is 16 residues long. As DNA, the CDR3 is TGTGCCAGCAGCTACCGGGACAGGGGGCCTGTTTACGAGCAGTACTTC. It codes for CASSYRDRGPVYEQYF.

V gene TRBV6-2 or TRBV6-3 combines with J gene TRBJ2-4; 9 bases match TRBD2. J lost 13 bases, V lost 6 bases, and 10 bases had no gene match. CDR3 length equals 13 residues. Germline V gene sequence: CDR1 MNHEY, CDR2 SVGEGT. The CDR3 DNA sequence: TGTGCCAGCAGAAGGACTAGCGCTTCACACCAGTACTTC. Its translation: CASRRTSASHQYF.

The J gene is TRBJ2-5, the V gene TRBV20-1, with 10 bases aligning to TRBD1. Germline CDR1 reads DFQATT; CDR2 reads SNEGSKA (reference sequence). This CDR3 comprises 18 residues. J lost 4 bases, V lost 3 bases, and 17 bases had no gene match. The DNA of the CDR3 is TGCAGTGCTAGGCCGGGACAGGGGCGTTGGGAACTTGGAGAGACCCAGTACTTC. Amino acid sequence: CSARPGQGRWELGETQYF.